The 29 T cell receptor beta chains given below trace back to one sample, sequenced in a study of blood T cell repertoires in COVID-19. TCRdb keeps only in-frame clones here, not all; method: immunoSEQ multiplex PCR. The data hold 300,000 or so clones, with approximately 86% observed a single time. Material for sequencing was peripheral blood. These receptors all stem from a man aged 65 to 85 with acute or convalescent COVID-19.

This clone was seen a single time. The chain couples TRBV6-5 to TRBJ2-7; no reliable D call. The CDR3 is 14 amino acids. Deletions cut 8 bases from V and 6 bases from J, with 20 bases between. Germline loops: CDR1 MNHEY, CDR2 SVGAGI. The DNA of the CDR3 is TGTGCCAGCGAGCCGTATTATAGTGGTAGCGAGCAGTACTTC. This encodes CASEPYYSGSEQYF.

This sequence joins TRBV5-1 and TRBJ2-5; D unresolved. Germline V gene lookup returns CDR1 SGHRS and CDR2 YFSETQ. Trimming shortened V by 0 bases and J by 0 bases, and 12 bases separated the two germline ends. The length of the CDR3 is 16 residues. DNA of the CDR3: TGCGCCAGCAGCTTGGTTGGCCGATTGTACCAAGAGACCCAGTACTTC. Encoded protein: CASSLVGRLYQETQYF.

This clone was picked up a small number of times. The chain uses TRBV5-5 and TRBJ2-2, with 7 bases lining up with TRBD2. The CDR3 loop spans 15 amino acids. Per the germline V gene, CDR1 is SGHKS and CDR2 is YYEKEE (reference sequence). Losses at the gene ends were 4 bases for V and 1 base for J; bases not matched to a gene: 4. The CDR3 DNA follows: TGTGCCAGCAGCCCGGGGGGAGGGAACACCGGGGAGCTGTTTTTT. This sequence encodes CASSPGGGNTGELFF.

The chain recombines TRBV13 with TRBJ1-6; 7 nucleotides match TRBD1. From germline, CDR1 is PRHDT and CDR2 FYEKMQ (reference sequence). V trimming: 5 bases; J trimming: 6 bases; junction bases outside the gene matches: 7. The CDR3 is 15 residues long. CDR3 in DNA: TGTGCCAGCAGCCGGAGGGGGCTTCTTAATTCACCCCTCCACTTT. This codes for CASSRRGLLNSPLHF.

Only one count was recorded for this clone. Different DNA sequences within this sample yield the same CDR3. This chain connects TRBV7-9 to TRBJ2-1; TRBD2 matches at 10 bases. Germline CDR1 and CDR2: SEHNR and FQNEAQ (reference sequence). V shed 1 base and J 5 bases; nucleotides not matched to a gene: 2. This CDR3 is built from 15 residues. CDR3 bases: TGTGCCAGCAGCTTAGGGACTAGCGGTGACAATGAGCAGTTCTTC. Its protein product is CASSLGTSGDNEQFF.

This chain connects TRBV5-3 to TRBJ2-7; tentative D call: TRBD2 (5 bases). TRBV5-3 is assigned to the ORF class and has an uncertain function. V lost 6 bases and J 4 bases, leaving 20 bases between the germline ends. The CDR3 covers 15 residues. The DNA for the CDR3 is TGTGCCAGAACCGTATCAATACAACGAGGGTACGAGCAGTACTTC. Its translation is CARTVSIQRGYEQYF.

The CDR3 region has the DNA TGTGCCAGCAGTTTTGGGAGCGGGGGAACCGGGGAGCTGTTTTTT. It specifies CASSFGSGGTGELFF. The V gene is TRBV6-6, the J gene TRBJ2-2; 8 bases are shared with TRBD2. CDR3 length: 15 residues. The V gene end was trimmed by 4 bases and the J gene end by 5 bases; junction bases not matched to a gene: 6. Germline assignment: CDR1 MNHNY and CDR2 SVGAGI (reference sequence).

The V call is TRBV3-1 (or the pseudogene TRBV3-2), the J call TRBJ1-4; 7 positions agree with TRBD1. Per the germline V gene, CDR1 is LGHDT and CDR2 is YNNKEL (reference sequence). The CDR3 is made up of 15 amino acids. The junction had 3 bases not matched to a gene; V was cut back by 1 base and J by 4 bases. The CDR3 DNA follows: TGTGCCAGCAGCCAAGGTGGGACAGTTAATGAAAAACTGTTTTTT. This sequence encodes CASSQGGTVNEKLFF.

This clone has more than one count but fewer than ten. This chain connects TRBV2 to TRBJ1-6; TRBD1 matches at 7 bases. The CDR3 extends over 13 amino acids. Germline CDR1 SNHLY, CDR2 FYNNEI. V was pared by 10 bases and J by 13 bases, with 13 bases of the junction left unmatched. CDR3 nucleotide sequence: TGTGCCACAGAGTTACAGGGGAACGGCCCCCTCCACTTT. Its translation: CATELQGNGPLHF.

The chain combines TRBV30 with TRBJ1-3; the D is unclear. From germline, CDR1 is GTSNPN and CDR2 SVGIG (reference sequence). This CDR3 is 13 amino acids long. The V and J ends lost 4 bases and 0 bases respectively, with 7 bases between them. This chain's CDR3 is CAWTFSSGNTIYF. DNA of the CDR3: TGTGCCTGGACATTCAGCTCTGGAAACACCATATATTTT.

This chain connects TRBV28 to TRBJ1-2, with 8 positions matching TRBD1. Germline V CDR1 and CDR2: MDHEN, SYDVKM. The CDR3 is 13 residues long. The J segment lost 7 bases and the V segment lost 5 bases, leaving 6 bases of the junction unmatched. The CDR3 spells CASSRTGIGGYTF. As DNA, the CDR3 is TGTGCCAGCAGTCGGACAGGGATTGGTGGCTACACCTTC.

The rearrangement joins TRBV5-3 to TRBJ2-7; no clear D gene. TRBV5-3 qualifies as an ORF whose function is uncertain. The CDR3 totals 14 residues. The V gene lost 0 bases and the J gene lost 2 bases, with 9 bases spanning the gap. The DNA of the CDR3 is TGTGCCAGAAGCTTGGACGACAAAACCTACGAGCAGTACTTC. This translates into CARSLDDKTYEQYF.

J is TRBJ2-3 and V is TRBV19; D is perhaps TRBD2 (5 bases). Trimming cost V 6 bases and J 11 bases, with 15 bases left between them. This CDR3 is built from 12 residues. The germline CDR1 and CDR2 sequences are LNHDA and SQIVND (reference sequence). The DNA of the CDR3 is TGTGCCAGTAGGGCTAGCCCTGATGTGCAGTATTTT. Its translation: CASRASPDVQYF.

The chain employs TRBV6-6 and TRBJ2-3; 9 nucleotides agree with TRBD2. Germline-derived CDR1 and CDR2 are MNHNY and SVGAGI (reference sequence). The CDR3 sequence is 15 residues long. Unmatched junction bases numbered 5, after V lost 2 bases and J lost 5 bases. CDR3 region: CASSYGGGAVDTQYF. CDR3 nucleotides: TGTGCCAGCAGTTACGGCGGGGGGGCCGTAGATACGCAGTATTTT.

The rearrangement joins TRBV5-5 to TRBJ1-2; a weak D match, TRBD1 (5 bases). Germline CDR1 is SGHKS and CDR2 is YYEKEE (reference sequence). The CDR3 has 14 residues. Trimming left V 0 bases short and J 4 bases short, with 10 bases between. The CDR3, as DNA: TGTGCCAGCAGCTTGGGGGGCTCGGGCTATGGCTACACCTTC. Protein: CASSLGGSGYGYTF.

The chain employs TRBV5-1 and TRBJ2-5; 13 positions agree with TRBD2. J lost 7 bases, V lost 4 bases, and 13 bases had no gene match. CDR1 is SGHRS, CDR2 YFSETQ, per germline. CDR3 size: 17 residues. The CDR3 sequence is CASSNGLAGVGGVTQYF. The CDR3 nucleotides read TGCGCCAGCAGCAATGGACTAGCGGGAGTAGGGGGGGTGACCCAGTACTTC.

The chain combines TRBV18 with TRBJ2-1; the D is unclear. V was shortened by 1 base and J by 3 bases, with 13 bases between the two germline ends. Per germline, CDR1 KGHSH and CDR2 LQKENI. The CDR3 is made up of 16 amino acids. The DNA for the CDR3 is TGTGCCAGCTCACCACGAGGCTTTAGCAGCTACAATGAGCAGTTCTTC. This sequence encodes CASSPRGFSSYNEQFF.

In its sample, this clone was seen once. The chain employs TRBV11-2 and TRBJ2-5, with D unresolved. The V and J ends lost 0 bases and 5 bases respectively, with 7 bases between them. Germline V gene sequence: CDR1 SGHAT, CDR2 FQNNGV. The CDR3 contains 13 residues. Here the CDR3 reads CASSLDHGETQYF. The CDR3 nucleotides read TGTGCCAGCAGCTTAGATCACGGGGAGACCCAGTACTTC.

The gene calls are TRBV5-1 and TRBJ1-4; possible D gene TRBD1, 6 bases. This CDR3 contains 15 residues. In germline, CDR1 is SGHRS, CDR2 YFSETQ. The V end was cut by 3 bases, the J end by 8 bases, with 17 bases between. The CDR3 sequence: CASSSTGAGEEKLFF. CDR3 DNA: TGCGCCAGCAGCTCGACAGGTGCCGGGGAGGAAAAACTGTTTTTT.

The chain has TRBV2 and TRBJ2-3, with 14 positions matching TRBD2. Germline CDR1 SNHLY, CDR2 FYNNEI. V trimming: 10 bases; J trimming: 3 bases; junction bases outside the gene matches: 12. The CDR3 is 17 residues long. This CDR3 reads CATVTSGGARRTDTQYF. The DNA for the CDR3 is TGTGCCACAGTGACTAGCGGGGGGGCGAGAAGAACAGATACGCAGTATTTT.

This sequence joins TRBV11-2 and TRBJ1-5, with D possibly TRBD1 on 6 matching bases. From germline, CDR1 is SGHAT and CDR2 FQNNGV. V lost 4 bases, J lost 3 bases, and 22 bases lay in between. CDR3 length: 18 residues. The CDR3 is CASSYSETGWRDNQPQHF. The CDR3 DNA sequence: TGTGCCAGCAGCTACAGCGAAACAGGGTGGAGAGACAATCAGCCCCAGCATTTT.

The gene calls are TRBV7-2 and TRBJ2-2; TRBD2 is a possible D gene (6 bases). This CDR3 spans 15 amino acids. Between the trimmed V and J ends, which lost 2 bases and 2 bases, there was a span of 9 bases. Germline V gene lookup returns CDR1 SGHTA and CDR2 FQGNSA. The CDR3: CASSLFGGNTGELFF. The CDR3 nucleotides read TGTGCCAGCAGCTTATTCGGGGGAAACACCGGGGAGCTGTTTTTT.

The gene calls are TRBV27 and TRBJ2-1, with D possibly matching TRBD2 (6 bases). Germline values: CDR1 MNHEY, CDR2 SMNVEV (reference sequence). Deletions cut 1 base from V and 1 base from J, with 8 bases between. CDR3 size: 15 residues. This chain's CDR3 is CASSLWGVSYNEQFF. For the CDR3, the DNA is TGTGCCAGCAGTTTATGGGGGGTTTCCTACAATGAGCAGTTCTTC.

This sequence joins TRBV19 and TRBJ2-1, with 8 bases fitting TRBD1. The germline V gene has CDR1 LNHDA and CDR2 SQIVND (reference sequence). This CDR3 contains 14 residues. Trimming removed 10 bases from V and 7 bases from J; junction bases left unmatched: 12. The CDR3 sequence is CATAGQAFWNEQFF. The CDR3 DNA reads TGTGCCACGGCGGGACAGGCCTTTTGGAATGAGCAGTTCTTC.

The chain couples TRBV19 to TRBJ1-4; 7 nucleotides align to TRBD1. Germline loops: CDR1 LNHDA, CDR2 SQIVND (reference sequence). The V gene end was trimmed by 3 bases and the J gene end by 7 bases; junction bases not matched to a gene: 8. CDR3 length: 15 amino acids. The CDR3 nucleotides read TGTGCCAGTAGTATGCCGCTAGGGGGCGGTGAAAAACTGTTTTTT. Protein sequence: CASSMPLGGGEKLFF.

The rearrangement links TRBV28 to TRBJ2-7; 7 bases are a match to TRBD1. The germline V gene has CDR1 MDHEN and CDR2 SYDVKM. V trimming: 6 bases; J trimming: 5 bases; junction bases outside the gene matches: 7. The CDR3 is 13 amino acids. CDR3 DNA sequence: TGTGCCAGCAGGAAACAGGGGCGGGACGAGCAGTACTTC. Protein product: CASRKQGRDEQYF.

The rearrangement uses TRBV28 and TRBJ2-7, with a possible D match to TRBD1 (6 bases). V was trimmed by 4 bases and J by 3 bases, leaving 13 bases between them. Germline assignment: CDR1 MDHEN and CDR2 SYDVKM. The CDR3 has 14 residues. The CDR3 loop is CASSSSKQGYEQYF. In nucleotides, the CDR3 is TGTGCCAGCAGTTCTTCAAAACAGGGCTACGAGCAGTACTTC.

V gene TRBV19 combines with J gene TRBJ2-1; TRBD1 matches at 8 bases. V lost 7 bases to trimming and J lost 14 bases; unmatched junction nucleotides: 10. The CDR3 length is 12 residues. CDR1 and CDR2 from the germline V gene are LNHDA and SQIVND (reference sequence). CDR3 sequence: CASKKPQGAEFF. The CDR3 nucleotides read TGTGCCAGTAAGAAGCCTCAGGGGGCTGAGTTCTTC.

The J gene is TRBJ2-7, the V gene TRBV7-6; TRBD1 aligns across 12 bases. Germline CDR1 SGHVS, CDR2 FNYEAQ. There are 17 residues in the CDR3. The V segment lost 5 bases and the J segment 5 bases; nucleotides outside the gene matches: 13. The CDR3 bases are TGTGCCAGCAGCCAGTGGGCGTTGGGGACAGGGGGCGACGAGCAGTACTTC. This gives the protein CASSQWALGTGGDEQYF.